These 25 T cell receptor beta chains share one sample of origin, sequenced in a study of T cells in Graves' hyperthyroidism and ophthalmopathy. From RNA transcripts, TCR beta CDR3 regions were amplified. HTBI primers were employed in a first-round RT-PCR of the TCR CDR3. Each CDR3 protein is one row after TCRdb ran MiXCR on the multiplex PCR reads. The sample contains hundreds of thousands of distinct CDR3 sequences, about 14% of which appear only once. Sequenced: blood. The receptors here all came from a woman in her fifties or sixties with Graves' ophthalmopathy.

This chain joins TRBV4-1 and TRBJ2-3; tentatively, D is TRBD2 (6 bases). This CDR3 is built from 15 residues. Germline-derived CDR1 and CDR2 are MGHRA and YSYEKL. The germline V and J ends were trimmed by 2 bases and 5 bases, with 14 bases remaining between them. The DNA for the CDR3 is TGCGCCAGCAGCCAATGGACGGGAGCGGGAGATACGCAGTATTTT. It codes for CASSQWTGAGDTQYF.

V is TRBV19 and J is TRBJ1-3; no clear D. CDR1 is LNHDA and CDR2 is SQIVND in the germline V gene (reference sequence). V lost 5 bases, J lost 0 bases, and 5 bases lay in between. The CDR3 has 13 residues. The CDR3 loop reads CASSVDSGNTIYF. As DNA, the CDR3 is TGTGCCAGTAGTGTCGACTCTGGAAACACCATATATTTT.

This clonotype was found a few times. The rearrangement joins TRBV19 to TRBJ1-5, with D uncertain. Germline CDR1 and CDR2: LNHDA and SQIVND (reference sequence). The V end lost 5 bases, the J end lost 1 base, and 18 bases lay between the germline ends. There are 17 residues in the CDR3. In DNA, the CDR3 is TGTGCCAGTAGTGCCAAGGGAGGGTTGGTAAGCAATCAGCCCCAGCATTTT. Translating gives CASSAKGGLVSNQPQHF.

Ten or more counts support this clonotype. V is TRBV28 and J is TRBJ2-1; the D gene is possibly TRBD2 (6 bases). The CDR3 runs 13 residues. Deletions cut 6 bases from V and 0 bases from J, with 6 bases between. Per the germline V gene, CDR1 is MDHEN and CDR2 is SYDVKM. This CDR3 reads CASRTSSYNEQFF. CDR3 bases: TGTGCCAGCAGGACTAGCTCCTACAATGAGCAGTTCTTC.

This clonotype has at least ten counts. V gene TRBV5-1 combines with J gene TRBJ2-7; D is possibly TRBD1 (5 bases). Germline CDR1 reads SGHRS; CDR2 reads YFSETQ. V was clipped by 0 bases and J by 3 bases, with 10 bases between them. There are 14 residues in the CDR3. CDR3 amino acids: CASSLEGVRYEQYF. The CDR3 DNA reads TGCGCCAGCAGCTTGGAAGGGGTACGCTACGAGCAGTACTTC. The full variable domain, its missing parts supplied by reference TRBV5-1 and TRBJ2-7, is KAGVTQTPRYLIKTRGQQVTLSCSPISGHRSVSWYQQTPGQGLQFLFEYFSETQRNKGNFPGRFSGRQFSNSRSEMNVSTLELGDSALYLCASSLEGVRYEQYFGPGTRLTVT.

This clonotype was counted at least ten times. The chain links TRBV12-3 or TRBV12-4 to TRBJ2-2; D uncertain. Trimming removed 8 bases from V and 0 bases from J, with 10 bases in between. This CDR3 is 14 amino acids long. The CDR3 reads CASVVNANTGELFF. The CDR3 region has the DNA TGTGCCAGCGTAGTGAACGCGAACACCGGGGAGCTGTTTTTT.

In its sample, this clonotype was seen many times. The J gene is TRBJ2-7, the V gene TRBV27; 11 bases align to TRBD2. This CDR3 has 15 amino acids. J lost 7 bases, V lost 2 bases, and 7 bases had no gene match. CDR1 and CDR2 from the germline V gene are MNHEY and SMNVEV (reference sequence). DNA for the CDR3: TGTGCCAGCAGTTTACCGGGACTAGCGGTTGGGGAGCAGTACTTC. It specifies CASSLPGLAVGEQYF.

This clonotype was counted ten times or more. This chain uses TRBV7-2 with TRBJ1-1, with D hard to call. Germline-derived CDR1 and CDR2 are SGHTA and FQGNSA. The V end lost 4 bases, the J end lost 8 bases, and 17 bases lay between the germline ends. The CDR3 is 14 amino acids. The chain's CDR3 is CASSSRPWGGEAFF. Here the CDR3 DNA reads TGTGCCAGCAGCTCTCGACCCTGGGGAGGAGAAGCTTTCTTT. The full variable domain, rest sourced from reference TRBV7-2 and TRBJ1-1, is GAGVSQSPSNKVTEKGKDVELRCDPISGHTALYWYRQSLGQGLEFLIYFQGNSAPDKSGLPSDRFSAERTGGSVSTLTIQRTQQEDSAVYLCASSSRPWGGEAFFGQGTRLTVV.

The sample holds a few counts of this clonotype. This chain connects TRBV14 to TRBJ1-2; no reliable D call. Germline CDR1 and CDR2: SGHDN and FVKESK. Trimming removed 0 bases at V and 4 bases at J, with 9 bases between. CDR3 length equals 14 residues. The CDR3 nucleotides read TGTGCCAGCAGCCAAGATCGGCAGGCCTATGGCTACACCTTC. Amino acids: CASSQDRQAYGYTF.

This clonotype was found many times. The chain joins TRBV20-1 to TRBJ1-1, with D possibly being TRBD1 (5 bases). Germline CDR1 is DFQATT and CDR2 is SNEGSKA (reference sequence). V lost 1 base and J lost 8, with 8 bases in between. CDR3 length: 11 residues. The CDR3 bases are TGCAGTGCTAGAGGGGACGGAGAAGCTTTCTTT. Encoded protein: CSARGDGEAFF.

Notes on this clonotype: One junction end disagrees with the germline gene, perhaps due to a read error. The chain uses TRBV9 and TRBJ2-7; perhaps TRBD2 as D (6 bases). Looked up from germline, CDR1 is SGDLS and CDR2 is YYNGEE. The CDR3 loop spans 15 amino acids. This CDR3 is CASSALAGGPYGQYF. In nucleotides, the CDR3 is TGTGCCAGCAGCGCTCTAGCTGGAGGGCCCTACGGGCAGTACTTC.

In nucleotides, the CDR3 is TGTGCCACCAGCGGACCTAATACGGGGGTCCAAGAGACCCAGTACTTC. Protein sequence: CATSGPNTGVQETQYF. The chain combines TRBV15 with TRBJ2-5; the D gene is possibly TRBD2 (6 bases). V lost 5 bases to trimming and J lost 1 base, with 17 bases between them. The length of the CDR3 is 16 residues. Germline V gene lookup returns CDR1 LNHNV and CDR2 YYDKDF (reference sequence).

On this clonotype: The germline gene is not matched at one end of the junction; a read error may be the cause. This sequence joins TRBV13 and TRBJ1-4, with D possibly being TRBD1 (6 bases). CDR1 PRHDT and CDR2 FYEKMQ come from the germline V gene (reference sequence). The CDR3 is 15 residues long. In nucleotides, the CDR3 is TGCGTCAGCAGCCAAGCCCCAGGGGAGAATGAAAAACTGTTTTTT. It is translated as CVSSQAPGENEKLFF.

This clonotype has ten or more counts. The chain uses TRBV6-2 or TRBV6-3 and TRBJ2-7; TRBD1 matches 10 bases. With 5 bases clipped from V and 4 bases from J, the junction kept 11 bases outside the gene matches. CDR3 size: 16 residues. Germline V lookup: CDR1 MNHEY, CDR2 SVGEGT. The CDR3 is CASSRNRDRGDYEQYF. CDR3 nucleotides: TGTGCCAGCAGTCGTAACCGGGACAGGGGTGATTACGAGCAGTACTTC.

This clonotype was found a few times. This chain links TRBV20-1 with TRBJ2-1; TRBD2 aligns across 12 bases. The CDR3 length is 14 residues. In germline, CDR1 is DFQATT, CDR2 SNEGSKA (reference sequence). The CDR3 bases are TGCAGCGTTGAGACTAGCGGGAGTTTCAATGAGCAGTTCTTC. Protein: CSVETSGSFNEQFF.

This chain links TRBV2 with TRBJ2-7; 7 bases fit TRBD2. Per the germline V gene, CDR1 is SNHLY and CDR2 is FYNNEI. The CDR3 spans 13 residues. With 7 bases clipped from V and 3 bases from J, the junction kept 6 bases outside the gene matches. CDR3: CASIATSLYEQYF. The CDR3 DNA follows: TGTGCCAGCATTGCGACTAGCCTCTACGAGCAGTACTTC. Variable domain in full (rest from reference TRBV2 and TRBJ2-7): EPEVTQTPSHQVTQMGQEVILRCVPISNHLYFYWYRQILGQKVEFLVSFYNNEISEKSEIFDDQFSVERPDGSNFTLKIRSTKLEDSAMYFCASIATSLYEQYFGPGTRLTVT.

This clonotype was seen ten or more times. One end of the junction fails to match germline, which may point to a read error. The CDR3 protein is CASNLAGERPLHF. CDR3 coding DNA: TGTGCCAGCAATTTAGCAGGGGAGCGTCCCCTCCACTTT. V is TRBV28 and J is TRBJ1-6; TRBD1 is a possible D gene (6 bases). The CDR3 loop spans 13 amino acids. Germline V CDR1 and CDR2: MDHEN, SYDVKM.

This clonotype showed up just a few times. This chain links TRBV7-2 with TRBJ2-3, with D possibly TRBD1 on 6 matching bases. Between the trimmed V and J ends, which lost 5 bases and 5 bases, there was a span of 11 bases. Germline CDR1 is SGHTA and CDR2 is FQGNSA. The CDR3 sequence is 13 residues long. In nucleotides, the CDR3 is TGTGCCAGCAGCATTTACAGGGTAGATACGCAGTATTTT. Amino acid sequence: CASSIYRVDTQYF.

This clonotype came up many times. The chain is built from TRBV11-2 and TRBJ2-7, with 7 bases lining up with TRBD2. Trimming removed 5 bases from V and 3 bases from J; junction bases left unmatched: 10. This CDR3 is 15 amino acids long. Germline V lookup: CDR1 SGHAT, CDR2 FQNNGV. CDR3 region: CASSPSGGLIYEQYF. In DNA form, the CDR3 reads TGTGCCAGCAGCCCTAGCGGTGGACTGATCTACGAGCAGTACTTC.

This clonotype was picked up many times. The chain combines TRBV30 with TRBJ2-7, with D tentatively TRBD1 (5 bases). Germline lookup yields CDR1 GTSNPN and CDR2 SVGIG (reference sequence). V lost 7 bases, J lost 6 bases, and 16 bases lay in between. This CDR3 has 12 residues. The CDR3 DNA reads TGTGCCTTCAATATAGGCCAGGGCGAGCAGTACTTC. Amino acid sequence: CAFNIGQGEQYF.

The sample holds many counts of this clonotype. The chain is built from TRBV6-2 or TRBV6-3 and TRBJ2-7; 13 nucleotides align to TRBD2. CDR3 length: 17 amino acids. Trimming took 2 bases from V and 2 from J; bases not matched to a gene: 6. The V gene's germline CDR1 is MNHEY and CDR2 SVGEGT. DNA for the CDR3: TGTGCCAGCAGTTACGGACTAGCGGGAGAACTTCCCTACGAGCAGTACTTC. Protein sequence: CASSYGLAGELPYEQYF.

There are many counts of this clonotype. V gene TRBV20-1 combines with J gene TRBJ2-3, with TRBD2 identical over 9 bases. Per germline, CDR1 DFQATT and CDR2 SNEGSKA (reference sequence). This CDR3 is built from 16 residues. With 2 bases clipped from V and 3 bases from J, the junction kept 9 bases outside the gene matches. The CDR3 nucleotides are TGCAGTGCTAGAAGCCTTAGCGGGAGTTCGACAGATACGCAGTATTTT. It specifies CSARSLSGSSTDTQYF.

This clonotype has at least ten counts. CDR3 amino acids: CASSPYVGGAGNTQYF. DNA of the CDR3: TGTGCCAGCTCACCCTATGTCGGTGGGGCGGGGAATACGCAGTATTTT. The chain couples TRBV18 to TRBJ2-3, with D possibly being TRBD2 (6 bases). V was trimmed by 3 bases and J by 7 bases, leaving 20 bases between them. The CDR3 has 16 amino acids. Looked up from germline, CDR1 is KGHSH and CDR2 is LQKENI.

This clonotype was seen repeatedly, ten times or more. This chain links TRBV6-2 or TRBV6-3 with TRBJ1-5; D may be TRBD1 (5 bases). In germline, CDR1 is MNHEY, CDR2 SVGEGT. Trimming pared 2 bases from V and 4 bases from J, leaving 12 bases between. This CDR3 is 15 amino acids long. Here the CDR3 reads CASSYGGADNQPQHF. CDR3 DNA: TGTGCCAGCAGTTACGGCGGGGCGGATAATCAGCCCCAGCATTTT.

This clonotype has ten or more counts. The chain is built from TRBV29-1 and TRBJ2-1; TRBD1 agrees at 9 bases. Trimming took 7 bases from V and 7 from J; bases not matched to a gene: 11. This CDR3 contains 14 residues. Per the germline V gene, CDR1 is SQVTM and CDR2 is ANQGSEA. The CDR3 region is CSGETGGRRNEQFF. The CDR3 bases are TGCAGCGGCGAAACAGGGGGCAGAAGAAATGAGCAGTTCTTC.